These 24 T cell receptor beta chains were sequenced from one sample in a study of shared clonotypes between healthy human individuals. Assay: immunoSEQ multiplex PCR; the TCRdb copy retains only in-frame clones and omits some. The sample contains about 2 million clones, 85% to 95% of which appear only once. Input material: naive CD4+ T cells sorted from blood. Subset denoted: CD45RA+ positively selected. Source of these receptors: a man younger than 35 in good health.

J is TRBJ2-7 and V is TRBV7-8; the D gene is possibly TRBD1 (6 bases). The V gene lost 6 bases and the J gene lost 1 base, with 16 bases spanning the gap. The CDR3 consists of 15 residues. Germline values: CDR1 SGHVS, CDR2 FQNEAQ. CDR3 nucleotide sequence: TGTGCCAGCAGTGCACGTGACAGGCCATCCTACGAGCAGTACTTC. The encoded protein is CASSARDRPSYEQYF.

V and J are TRBV18 and TRBJ2-7; 7 nucleotides match TRBD1. The CDR3 length is 14 residues. Germline CDR1 reads KGHSH; CDR2 reads LQKENI. V lost 6 bases and J lost 6; bases outside the gene matches: 11. For the CDR3, the DNA is TGTGCCAGCTCCCCGACAGGGTCAGTGAGCGAGCAGTACTTC. As protein: CASSPTGSVSEQYF.

CDR3 residues: CASSRTLAYNEQFF. CDR3 nucleotide sequence: TGTGCCAGCAGCCGGACACTCGCCTACAATGAGCAGTTCTTC. The chain uses TRBV7-2 and TRBJ2-1; D may be TRBD1 (5 bases). Trimming stripped 5 bases from V and 2 bases from J, with 10 bases between. The CDR3 runs 14 residues. From germline, CDR1 is SGHTA and CDR2 FQGNSA. Full variable domain (missing parts from reference TRBV7-2 and TRBJ2-1): GAGVSQSPSNKVTEKGKDVELRCDPISGHTALYWYRQSLGQGLEFLIYFQGNSAPDKSGLPSDRFSAERTGGSVSTLTIQRTQQEDSAVYLCASSRTLAYNEQFFGPGTRLTVL.

Concerning this clone itself: A far larger clone is one nucleotide away, so this likely arose from a read error. The same CDR3 also results from other DNA sequences found in this sample. The chain recombines TRBV5-1 with TRBJ2-5, with D unclear. The V and J ends lost 0 bases and 5 bases respectively, with 2 bases between them. In germline, CDR1 is SGHRS, CDR2 YFSETQ. The CDR3 spans 11 residues. This chain's CDR3 is CASSLDETQYF. In DNA form, the CDR3 reads TGCGCCAGCAGCTTGGATGAGACCCAGTACTTC.

The chain employs TRBV5-5 and TRBJ2-2; D ambiguous. CDR1 and CDR2 from the germline V gene are SGHKS and YYEKEE (reference sequence). Trimming shortened V by 3 bases and J by 13 bases, and 13 bases separated the two germline ends. The CDR3 runs 12 residues. The DNA of the CDR3 is TGTGCCAGCAGCTCACTTTCCTGGCTGCTGTTTTTT. Amino acids: CASSSLSWLLFF.

The V and J genes are TRBV2 and TRBJ1-6; D uncertain. Germline-derived CDR1 and CDR2 are SNHLY and FYNNEI. V shed 6 bases and J shed 6 bases, with 15 bases lying between them. The CDR3 is 15 amino acids. The CDR3 loop reads CASRKNEIINSPLHF. CDR3 bases: TGTGCCAGCAGAAAAAATGAGATCATTAATTCACCCCTCCACTTT. Variable domain in full (rest from reference TRBV2 and TRBJ1-6): EPEVTQTPSHQVTQMGQEVILRCVPISNHLYFYWYRQILGQKVEFLVSFYNNEISEKSEIFDDQFSVERPDGSNFTLKIRSTKLEDSAMYFCASRKNEIINSPLHFGNGTRLTVT.

As to this clone: This may come from a read error, since a much larger clone is one base off. The sample has other DNA sequences that encode this CDR3 too. The J gene is TRBJ2-7, the V gene TRBV20-1; D not resolved. CDR3 length equals 11 residues. Germline CDR1 DFQATT, CDR2 SNEGSKA (reference sequence). CDR3 in amino acids: CSASSPYEQYF. CDR3 in DNA: TGCAGTGCTAGCAGCCCCTACGAGCAGTATTTC.

J is TRBJ2-2 and V is TRBV10-3, with D possibly TRBD2 on 6 matching bases. CDR1 and CDR2 from the germline V gene are ENHRY and SYGVKD. The length of the CDR3 is 16 residues. Trimming stripped 0 bases from V and 6 bases from J, with 14 bases between. This CDR3 reads CAISESWDSPPGELFF. The CDR3 DNA reads TGTGCCATCAGTGAGTCGTGGGACTCCCCCCCCGGGGAGCTGTTTTTT.

The V call is TRBV10-3, the J call TRBJ2-5; D unclear. Germline V gene data show CDR1 as ENHRY and CDR2 as SYGVKD. This CDR3 region has 15 residues. The V gene lost 6 bases and the J gene lost 3 bases, with 17 bases spanning the gap. CDR3 residues: CAISQTSTGEETQYF. CDR3 bases: TGTGCCATCAGCCAAACATCAACTGGGGAAGAGACCCAGTACTTC.

As to this clone: A junction end diverges from the germline sequence, so it may reflect a read error. The chain links TRBV5-4 to TRBJ1-6; D gene ambiguous. This CDR3 contains 16 residues. The V gene's germline CDR1 is SGHNT and CDR2 YYREEE (reference sequence). The CDR3 is CASSSASQSFNSPLHF. The CDR3 DNA reads as TGTGCCAGCAGCTCGGCGTCACAGTCCTTTAATTCACCCCTCCACTTT.

V and J are TRBV6-1 and TRBJ1-1; TRBD1 aligns across 10 bases. The V gene's germline CDR1 is MNHNS and CDR2 SASEGT. CDR3 length: 16 amino acids. Trimming at V came to 1 base and at J to 11 bases, leaving 13 bases not matched to a gene. Written as DNA, the CDR3 is TGTGCCAGCAGTGAAGGAGGGACAGGGGCGAAAAGTGAGGCTTTCTTT. Translated, it gives CASSEGGTGAKSEAFF.

The chain has TRBV30 and TRBJ2-1, with D unresolved. This CDR3 region has 16 residues. The germline V gene encodes CDR1 GTSNPN and CDR2 SVGIG (reference sequence). The V end was cut by 0 bases, the J end by 2 bases, with 14 bases between. CDR3 bases: TGTGCCTGGAGTGTACCTCAATCTAACGCCTACAATGAGCAGTTCTTC. Its translation is CAWSVPQSNAYNEQFF.

V gene TRBV6-6 combines with J gene TRBJ1-5; 9 bases line up with TRBD1. With V trimmed by 11 bases and J by 0 bases, 2 bases remained unmatched. The CDR3 consists of 13 residues. From germline, CDR1 is MNHNY and CDR2 SVGAGI (reference sequence). The CDR3 region has the DNA TGTGCCGGGGGACAGGGTAGCAATCAGCCCCAGCATTTT. It codes for CAGGQGSNQPQHF.

The chain employs TRBV2 and TRBJ2-7; D uncertain. The ends were cut back, 8 bases at V and 2 bases at J, with 16 bases in the middle. The CDR3 runs to 14 residues. The germline CDR1 and CDR2 sequences are SNHLY and FYNNEI. Here the CDR3 reads CASAPRQVAYEQYF. Here the CDR3 DNA reads TGTGCCAGCGCCCCCCGCCAGGTCGCCTACGAGCAGTACTTC. The entire variable domain, with the rest obtained from reference TRBV2 and TRBJ2-7, is as follows: EPEVTQTPSHQVTQMGQEVILRCVPISNHLYFYWYRQILGQKVEFLVSFYNNEISEKSEIFDDQFSVERPDGSNFTLKIRSTKLEDSAMYFCASAPRQVAYEQYFGPGTRLTVT.

The V gene is TRBV6-1, the J gene TRBJ2-7, with 7 nucleotides matching TRBD1. The CDR3 contains 14 residues. J gave up 7 bases and V 2 bases, and 8 bases lay outside the gene matches. Germline values: CDR1 MNHNS, CDR2 SASEGT. In DNA, the CDR3 is TGTGCCAGCAGTGAACTAGGACAGGTCTTTGAGCAGTACTTC. This sequence encodes CASSELGQVFEQYF.

The chain couples TRBV5-1 to TRBJ2-5, with 8 nucleotides matching TRBD2. The CDR3 length is 15 residues. J was trimmed by 1 base and V by 2 bases; bases with no gene match: 4. The V gene's germline CDR1 is SGHRS and CDR2 YFSETQ. CDR3 in amino acids: CASSFAGGTQETQYF. The CDR3 bases are TGCGCCAGCAGCTTTGCGGGGGGCACCCAAGAGACCCAGTACTTC.

The chain has TRBV7-9 and TRBJ2-5; D may be TRBD1 or TRBD2 (5 bases each). The J call may be faulty, since TRBJ2-7 better matches the DNA end. The length of the CDR3 is 15 residues. The V gene's germline CDR1 is SEHNR and CDR2 FQNEAQ (reference sequence). Here the CDR3 reads CASSLGGEPPYEQYF. In DNA form, the CDR3 reads TGTGCCAGCAGCTTAGGAGGGGAGCCCCCCTACGAGCAGTACTTC.

V gene TRBV6-1 combines with J gene TRBJ2-7; no definite D call. V was trimmed by 5 bases and J by 4 bases, leaving 12 bases between them. From germline, CDR1 is MNHNS and CDR2 SASEGT. The CDR3 is 13 amino acids. CDR3 region: CASSNRAGYEQYF. The CDR3 region has the DNA TGTGCCAGCAGTAATCGTGCCGGGTACGAGCAGTACTTC.

V and J are TRBV19 and TRBJ1-2; tentatively, D is TRBD1 (6 bases). CDR1 and CDR2 (germline): LNHDA, SQIVND (reference sequence). This CDR3 contains 15 residues. Deletions cut 9 bases from V and 1 base from J, with 18 bases between. CDR3 sequence: CASRTTTGDNYGYTF. The CDR3, as DNA: TGTGCCAGCCGGACGACGACAGGTGATAACTATGGCTACACCTTC.

The chain joins TRBV7-6 to TRBJ2-3; TRBD1 is a possible D gene (6 bases). In germline, CDR1 is SGHVS, CDR2 FNYEAQ. This CDR3 spans 16 amino acids. Trimming stripped 5 bases from V and 4 bases from J, with 19 bases between. This CDR3 is CASSPSGQGRADTQYF. The CDR3, as DNA: TGTGCCAGCAGCCCCTCGGGGCAGGGGAGAGCAGATACGCAGTATTTT. Full variable domain (remainder filled in from reference TRBV7-6 and TRBJ2-3): GAGVSQSPRYKVTKRGQDVALRCDPISGHVSLYWYRQALGQGPEFLTYFNYEAQQDKSGLPNDRFSAERPEGSISTLTIQRTEQRDSAMYRCASSPSGQGRADTQYFGPGTRLTVL.

The rearrangement uses TRBV6-5 and TRBJ1-6; TRBD1 matches 7 bases. The ends lost 4 bases at V and 3 bases at J; junction bases unmatched: 6. Germline-derived CDR1 and CDR2 are MNHEY and SVGAGI. This CDR3 contains 16 residues. In DNA, the CDR3 is TGTGCCAGCAGTTTAGCGGGACAGAGCTATAATTCACCCCTCCACTTT. The encoded protein is CASSLAGQSYNSPLHF.

For this clone: In the same sample, other DNA sequences code for this CDR3. V is TRBV27 and J is TRBJ2-7, with D perhaps matching TRBD1 (5 bases). V was shortened by 5 bases and J by 6 bases, with 11 bases between the two germline ends. The CDR3 extends over 12 amino acids. Germline V CDR1 and CDR2: MNHEY, SMNVEV (reference sequence). CDR3 coding DNA: TGTGCCAGCAGTCCCCAGGGTTTCGAGCAGTACTTC. It translates to CASSPQGFEQYF.

The chain links TRBV11-2 to TRBJ2-3, with 7 bases aligning to TRBD2. V was clipped by 5 bases and J by 6 bases; unmatched bases: 8. CDR1 and CDR2 (germline): SGHAT, FQNNGV. This CDR3 contains 14 residues. In DNA, the CDR3 is TGTGCCAGCAGCATCGGACTAGAACGCGATACGCAGTATTTT. Translating it yields CASSIGLERDTQYF.

The gene calls are TRBV18 and TRBJ2-1; D ambiguous. This CDR3 spans 12 amino acids. Germline V CDR1 and CDR2: KGHSH, LQKENI. Trimming removed 10 bases at V and 8 bases at J, with 15 bases between. CDR3 DNA: TGTGCCACCTCGCACTTTGAGGATGAGCAGTTCTTC. It codes for CATSHFEDEQFF. The full variable domain, in which reference TRBV18 and TRBJ2-1 provide the parts outside the CDR3, is NAGVMQNPRHLVRRRGQEARLRCSPMKGHSHVYWYRQLPEEGLKFMVYLQKENIIDESGMPKERFSAEFPKEGPSILRIQQVVRGDSAAYFCATSHFEDEQFFGPGTRLTVL.